The T cell receptor beta chain described here comes from a study of response to subunit inactivated influenza vaccine. Overall study findings and caveats: Every seasonal influenza vaccination brings in few new T cells, the authors suggested.

A remark on this clonotype: Its antigen is as yet unknown.

Trimming removed 5 bases from V and 0 bases from J, with 10 bases in between. Germline lookup yields CDR1 SGHAT and CDR2 FQNNGV. The CDR3 is 14 residues long. TCRdb passed the RT-PCR reads through MiXCR, listing each CDR3 protein once. The repertoire holds 800,000 or so distinct CDR3 sequences, with about 20% as singletons. This TCR was sampled from a man between 45 and 60 years old who received an inactivated influenza vaccine. The input for sequencing was PBMCs from blood, taken roughly 5 days after vaccination. J is TRBJ1-1 and V is TRBV11-2, with unresolved D. The CDR3 loop is CASSPRGLNTEAFF. The CDR3 DNA is TGTGCCAGCAGCCCGCGCGGACTGAACACTGAAGCTTTCTTT.